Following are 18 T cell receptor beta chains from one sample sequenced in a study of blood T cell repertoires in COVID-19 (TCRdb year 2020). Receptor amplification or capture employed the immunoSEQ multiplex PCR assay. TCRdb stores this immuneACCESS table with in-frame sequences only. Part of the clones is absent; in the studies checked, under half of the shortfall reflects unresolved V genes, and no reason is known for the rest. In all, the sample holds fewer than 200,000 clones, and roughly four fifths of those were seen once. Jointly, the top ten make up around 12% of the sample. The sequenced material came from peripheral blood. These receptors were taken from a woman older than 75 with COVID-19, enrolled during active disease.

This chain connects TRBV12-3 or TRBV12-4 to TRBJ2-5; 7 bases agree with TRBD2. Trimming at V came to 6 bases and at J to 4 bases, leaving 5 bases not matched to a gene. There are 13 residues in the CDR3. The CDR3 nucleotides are TGTGCCAGCAGCCTAGCGGCGGGAGAGACCCAGTACTTC. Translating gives CASSLAAGETQYF.

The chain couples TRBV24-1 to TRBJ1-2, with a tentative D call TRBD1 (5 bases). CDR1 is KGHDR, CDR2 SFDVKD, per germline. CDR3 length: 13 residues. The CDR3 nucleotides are TGTGCGGCCCAGGACACCGCTAACTATGGCTACACCTTC. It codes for CAAQDTANYGYTF.

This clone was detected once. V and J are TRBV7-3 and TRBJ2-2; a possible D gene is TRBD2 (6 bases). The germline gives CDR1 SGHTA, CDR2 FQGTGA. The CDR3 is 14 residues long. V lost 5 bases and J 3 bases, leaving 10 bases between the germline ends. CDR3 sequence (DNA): TGTGCCAGCAGCGCGGGACTCTACACCGGGGAGCTGTTTTTT. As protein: CASSAGLYTGELFF.

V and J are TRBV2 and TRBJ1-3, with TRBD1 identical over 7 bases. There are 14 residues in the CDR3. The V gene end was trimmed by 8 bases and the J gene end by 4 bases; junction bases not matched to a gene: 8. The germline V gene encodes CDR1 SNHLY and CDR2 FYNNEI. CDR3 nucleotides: TGTGCCAGCCGGACAGGAATATCCGGAAACACCATATATTTT. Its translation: CASRTGISGNTIYF.

The CDR3 DNA reads TGTGCCAGCAGTGAAGCGCTTCTTTTTGCTAGCGGGAGTTTACCGCCTCGGCAGTACTTC. Translating it yields CASSEALLFASGSLPPRQYF. V gene TRBV6-1 combines with J gene TRBJ2-7; 10 bases are shared with TRBD2. The CDR3 has 20 amino acids. CDR1 and CDR2 (germline): MNHNS, SASEGT. The V and J ends lost 0 bases and 9 bases, in that order; junction bases with no gene match: 23.

CDR3 region: CASSPRDIPSEAFF. The CDR3, as DNA: TGTGCCAGCAGCCCCCGGGACATCCCGTCTGAAGCTTTCTTT. The gene calls are TRBV9 and TRBJ1-1; tentative D call: TRBD1 (6 bases). Germline assignment: CDR1 SGDLS and CDR2 YYNGEE. CDR3 length: 14 amino acids. Trimming took off 4 bases at V and 6 bases at J, with 16 bases between the two ends. Complete variable domain (other parts from reference TRBV9 and TRBJ1-1): DSGVTQTPKHLITATGQRVTLRCSPRSGDLSVYWYQQSLDQGLQFLIQYYNGEERAKGNILERFSAQQFPDLHSELNLSSLELGDSALYFCASSPRDIPSEAFFGQGTRLTVV.

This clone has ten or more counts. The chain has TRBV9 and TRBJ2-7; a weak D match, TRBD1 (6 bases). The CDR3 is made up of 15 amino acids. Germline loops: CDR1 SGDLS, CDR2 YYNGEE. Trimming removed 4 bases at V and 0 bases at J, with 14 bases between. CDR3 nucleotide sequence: TGTGCCAGCAGCTCGCTACCGGGACACTCCTACGAGCAGTACTTC. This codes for CASSSLPGHSYEQYF. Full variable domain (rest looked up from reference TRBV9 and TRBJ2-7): DSGVTQTPKHLITATGQRVTLRCSPRSGDLSVYWYQQSLDQGLQFLIQYYNGEERAKGNILERFSAQQFPDLHSELNLSSLELGDSALYFCASSSLPGHSYEQYFGPGTRLTVT.

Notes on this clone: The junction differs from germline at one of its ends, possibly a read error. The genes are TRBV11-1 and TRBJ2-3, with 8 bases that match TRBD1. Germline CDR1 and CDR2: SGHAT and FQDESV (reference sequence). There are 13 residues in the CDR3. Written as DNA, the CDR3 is TGTGCCACCAGCAGGGGGCCTACAGATACGCAGTATTTT. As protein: CATSRGPTDTQYF. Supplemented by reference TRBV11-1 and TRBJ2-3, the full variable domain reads EAEVAQSPRYKITEKSQAVAFWCDPISGHATLYWYRQILGQGPELLVQFQDESVVDDSQLPKDRFSAERLKGVDSTLKIQPAELGDSAMYLCATSRGPTDTQYFGPGTRLTVL.

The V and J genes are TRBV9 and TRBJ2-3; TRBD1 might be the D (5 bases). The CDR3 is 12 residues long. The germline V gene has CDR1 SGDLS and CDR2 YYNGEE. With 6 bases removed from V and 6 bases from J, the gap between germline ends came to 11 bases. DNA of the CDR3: TGTGCCAGCACCCTGACAGACGATACGCAGTATTTT. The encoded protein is CASTLTDDTQYF. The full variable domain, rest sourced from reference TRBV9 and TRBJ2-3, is DSGVTQTPKHLITATGQRVTLRCSPRSGDLSVYWYQQSLDQGLQFLIQYYNGEERAKGNILERFSAQQFPDLHSELNLSSLELGDSALYFCASTLTDDTQYFGPGTRLTVL.

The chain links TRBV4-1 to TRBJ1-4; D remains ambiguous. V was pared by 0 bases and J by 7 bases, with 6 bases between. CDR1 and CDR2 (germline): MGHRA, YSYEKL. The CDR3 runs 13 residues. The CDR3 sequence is CASSQDSSEKLFF. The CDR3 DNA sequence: TGCGCCAGCAGCCAAGATTCCAGTGAAAAACTGTTTTTT.

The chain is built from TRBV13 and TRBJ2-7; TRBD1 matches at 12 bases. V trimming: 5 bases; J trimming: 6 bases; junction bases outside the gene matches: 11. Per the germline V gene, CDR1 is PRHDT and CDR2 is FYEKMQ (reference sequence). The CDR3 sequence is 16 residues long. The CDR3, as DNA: TGTGCCAGCAGCGGGGACAGGGGGCTACTGAGGAGCGAGCAGTACTTC. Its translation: CASSGDRGLLRSEQYF.

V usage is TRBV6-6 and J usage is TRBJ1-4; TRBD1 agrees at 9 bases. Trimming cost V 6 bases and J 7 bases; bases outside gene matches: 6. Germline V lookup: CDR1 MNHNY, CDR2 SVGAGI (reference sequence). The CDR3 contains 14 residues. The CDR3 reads CASRSTGGSEKLFF. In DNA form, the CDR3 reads TGTGCCAGCAGGTCGACAGGGGGTAGTGAAAAACTGTTTTTT.

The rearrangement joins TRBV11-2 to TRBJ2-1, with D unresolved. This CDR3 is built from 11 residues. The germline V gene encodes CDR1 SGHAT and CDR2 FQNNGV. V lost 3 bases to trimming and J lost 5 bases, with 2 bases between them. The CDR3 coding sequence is TGTGCCAGCAGCTTCAACAATGAGCAGTTCTTC. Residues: CASSFNNEQFF.

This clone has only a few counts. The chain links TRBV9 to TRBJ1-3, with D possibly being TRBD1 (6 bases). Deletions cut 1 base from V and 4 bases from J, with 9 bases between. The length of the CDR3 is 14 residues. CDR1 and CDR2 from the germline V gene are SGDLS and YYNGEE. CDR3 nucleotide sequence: TGTGCCAGCAGCGTACCAGGGGACGGAAACACCATATATTTT. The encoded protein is CASSVPGDGNTIYF.

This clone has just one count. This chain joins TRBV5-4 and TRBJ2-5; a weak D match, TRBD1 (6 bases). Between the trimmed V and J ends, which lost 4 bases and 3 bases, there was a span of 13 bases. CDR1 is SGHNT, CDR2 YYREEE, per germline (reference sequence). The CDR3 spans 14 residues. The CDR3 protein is CASSGAGAKETQYF. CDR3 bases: TGTGCCAGCAGCGGGGCAGGGGCTAAAGAGACCCAGTACTTC.

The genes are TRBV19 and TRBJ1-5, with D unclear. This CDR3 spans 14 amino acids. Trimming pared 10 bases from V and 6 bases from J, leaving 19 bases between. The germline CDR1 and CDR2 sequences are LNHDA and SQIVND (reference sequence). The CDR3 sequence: CATRAFGGLQPQHF. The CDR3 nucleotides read TGTGCCACCCGCGCGTTTGGTGGACTTCAGCCCCAGCATTTT.

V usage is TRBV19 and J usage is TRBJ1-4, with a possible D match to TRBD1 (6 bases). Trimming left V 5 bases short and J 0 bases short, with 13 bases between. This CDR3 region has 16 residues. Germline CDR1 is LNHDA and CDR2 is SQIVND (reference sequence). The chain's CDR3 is CASSPRQAPTNEKLFF. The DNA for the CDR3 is TGTGCCAGTAGTCCCCGACAGGCGCCAACTAATGAAAAACTGTTTTTT.

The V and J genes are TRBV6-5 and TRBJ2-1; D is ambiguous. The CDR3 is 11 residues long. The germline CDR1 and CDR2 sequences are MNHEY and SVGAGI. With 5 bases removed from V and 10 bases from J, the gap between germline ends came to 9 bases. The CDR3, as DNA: TGTGCCAGCAGTACGGTCAGGGAGCAGTTCTTC. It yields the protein CASSTVREQFF.